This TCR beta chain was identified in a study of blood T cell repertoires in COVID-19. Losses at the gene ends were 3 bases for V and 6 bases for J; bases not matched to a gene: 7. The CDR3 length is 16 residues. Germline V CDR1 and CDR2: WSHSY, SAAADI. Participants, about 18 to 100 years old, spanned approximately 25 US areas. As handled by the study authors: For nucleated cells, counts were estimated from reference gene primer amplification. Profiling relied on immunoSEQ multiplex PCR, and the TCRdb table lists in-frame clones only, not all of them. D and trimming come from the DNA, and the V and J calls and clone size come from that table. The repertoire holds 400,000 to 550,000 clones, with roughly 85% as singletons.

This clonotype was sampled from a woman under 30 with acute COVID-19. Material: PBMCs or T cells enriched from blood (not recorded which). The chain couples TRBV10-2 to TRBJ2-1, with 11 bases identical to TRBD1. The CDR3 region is CASSDLSGTGGNEQFF. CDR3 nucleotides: TGCGCCAGCAGTGACTTATCCGGGACAGGGGGCAATGAGCAGTTCTTC.